This T cell receptor (beta chain) was obtained from a study of shared clonotypes between healthy human individuals. At the level of the study: Donor ages ranged 18 to 49 years: a couple of women, a few men.

Points from the study as a whole: An expected dependence of interdonor clonotype sharing on sequencing depth was noted. Naive CD4 clonotype sharing across several donors was about 5%.

Only in-frame clones appear in the TCRdb table, and some are missing; sequencing was by immunoSEQ multiplex PCR. The profile covers roughly 1.5 million clones, with 95% to 99% appearing a single time and about 0.42% taken by the ten largest. On this clone: Its target is unknown.

The V gene's germline CDR1 is KGHSH and CDR2 LQKENI. The CDR3 is 12 residues long. V was cut by 0 bases and J by 8 bases, with 2 bases left in between. Only Caucasian adults living in Nashville, Tennessee served as donors. The origin of this receptor is a man between 25 and 39 years old in good health. Sequenced material: naive CD4+ T cells sorted from blood. The subset was: CD45RA+ positively selected. This rearrangement joins TRBV18 to TRBJ2-6; unclear D gene. The CDR3 loop is CASSPPTNVLTF. In DNA form, the CDR3 reads TGTGCCAGCTCACCACCGACCAACGTCCTGACTTTC.